The present entry profiles one TCR beta chain with its context. Germline CDR1 and CDR2: DFQATT and SNEGSKA (reference sequence). V shed 1 base, J shed 6 bases, and the junction held 6 bases outside the gene matches. The CDR3 is 15 residues long. The data belong to a study of metastatic and nonmetastatic thyroid tumors. Patients were all untreated before their thyroid surgery. TCRdb reprocessed the PCR reads via MiXCR. The sample lists about 18,000 clones; around a third were seen once. The chain combines TRBV20-1 with TRBJ2-2; 9 bases match TRBD1. Sequencing was performed on tumor tissue. The clonotype originates from a male donor with papillary thyroid cancer or a benign thyroid nodule (not recorded which). Some clones in this sample may be carry-over from other donors' samples. CDR3 coding DNA: TGCAGTGCTAGAGGGGACAGGGTTGATGCCGGGGAGCTGTTTTTT. It encodes CSARGDRVDAGELFF.